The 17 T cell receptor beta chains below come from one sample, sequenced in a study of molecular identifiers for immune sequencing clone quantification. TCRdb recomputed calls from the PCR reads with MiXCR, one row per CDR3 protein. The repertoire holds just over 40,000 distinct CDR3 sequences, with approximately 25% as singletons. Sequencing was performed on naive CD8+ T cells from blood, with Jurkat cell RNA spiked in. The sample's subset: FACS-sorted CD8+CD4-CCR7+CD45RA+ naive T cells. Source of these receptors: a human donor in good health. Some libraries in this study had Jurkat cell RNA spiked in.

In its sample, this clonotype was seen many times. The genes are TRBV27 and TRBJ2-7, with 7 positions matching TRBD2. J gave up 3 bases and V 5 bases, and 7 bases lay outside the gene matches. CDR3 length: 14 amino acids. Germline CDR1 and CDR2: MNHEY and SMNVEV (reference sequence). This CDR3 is CASSVASGGYEQYF. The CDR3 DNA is TGTGCCAGCAGTGTCGCGTCGGGAGGCTACGAGCAGTACTTC.

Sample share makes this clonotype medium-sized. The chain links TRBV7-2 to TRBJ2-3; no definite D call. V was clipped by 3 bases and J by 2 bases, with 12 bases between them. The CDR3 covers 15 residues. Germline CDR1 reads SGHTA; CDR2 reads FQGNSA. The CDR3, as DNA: TGTGCCAGCAGCTTGAGCTTTTTCGTCACAGATACGCAGTATTTT. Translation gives CASSLSFFVTDTQYF.

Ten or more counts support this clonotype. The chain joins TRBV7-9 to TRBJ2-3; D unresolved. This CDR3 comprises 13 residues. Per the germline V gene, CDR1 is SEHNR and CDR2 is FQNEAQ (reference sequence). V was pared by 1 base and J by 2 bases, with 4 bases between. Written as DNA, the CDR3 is TGTGCCAGCAGCTTAGTGCTCACAGATACGCAGTATTTT. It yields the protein CASSLVLTDTQYF.

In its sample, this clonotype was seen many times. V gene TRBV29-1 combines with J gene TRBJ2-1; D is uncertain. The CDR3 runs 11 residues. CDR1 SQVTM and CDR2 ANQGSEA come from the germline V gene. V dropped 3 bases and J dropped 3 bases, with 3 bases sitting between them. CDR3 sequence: CSVEVYNEQFF. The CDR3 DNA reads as TGCAGCGTTGAGGTCTACAATGAGCAGTTCTTC.

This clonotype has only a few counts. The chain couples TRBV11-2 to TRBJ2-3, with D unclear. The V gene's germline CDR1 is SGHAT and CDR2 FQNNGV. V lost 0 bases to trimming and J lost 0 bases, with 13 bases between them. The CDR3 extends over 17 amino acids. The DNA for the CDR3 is TGTGCCAGCAGCTTAGATCTGACGTTCTCTAGCACAGATACGCAGTATTTT. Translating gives CASSLDLTFSSTDTQYF.

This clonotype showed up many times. In DNA, the CDR3 is TGTGCCAGCAGCTTAGCGGCAGGGGGCTCCTACGAGCAGTACTTC. As protein: CASSLAAGGSYEQYF. The V and J genes are TRBV7-9 and TRBJ2-7; TRBD1 agrees at 7 bases. CDR3 length: 15 amino acids. The V segment lost 0 bases and the J segment 0 bases; nucleotides outside the gene matches: 2. Germline V gives CDR1 SEHNR, CDR2 FQNEAQ (reference sequence). Together with reference TRBV7-9 and TRBJ2-7, the CDR3 gives the full variable domain: DTGVSQNPRHKITKRGQNVTFRCDPISEHNRLYWYRQTLGQGPEFLTYFQNEAQLEKSRLLSDRFSAERPKGSFSTLEIQRTEQGDSAMYLCASSLAAGGSYEQYFGPGTRLTVT.

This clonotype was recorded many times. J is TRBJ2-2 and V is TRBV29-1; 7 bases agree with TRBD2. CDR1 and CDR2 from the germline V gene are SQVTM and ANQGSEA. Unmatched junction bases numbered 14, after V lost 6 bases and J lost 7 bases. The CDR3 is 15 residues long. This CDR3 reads CSVGLGSGEGGELFF. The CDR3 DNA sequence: TGCAGCGTCGGCCTAGGGAGCGGGGAAGGCGGGGAGCTGTTTTTT.

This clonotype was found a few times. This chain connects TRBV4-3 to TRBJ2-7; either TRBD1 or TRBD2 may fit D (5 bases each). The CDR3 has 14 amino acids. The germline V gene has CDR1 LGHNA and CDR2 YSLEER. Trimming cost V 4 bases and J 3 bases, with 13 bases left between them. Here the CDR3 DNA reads TGCGCCAGCAGCCCCTCACATGGGGGCTACGAGCAGTACTTC. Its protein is CASSPSHGGYEQYF.

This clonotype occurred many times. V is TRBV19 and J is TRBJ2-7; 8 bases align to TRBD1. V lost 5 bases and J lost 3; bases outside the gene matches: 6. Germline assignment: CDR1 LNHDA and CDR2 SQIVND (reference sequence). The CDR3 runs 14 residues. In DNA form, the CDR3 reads TGTGCCAGTAGTCAAGGACAGGGAGGCTACGAGCAGTACTTC. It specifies CASSQGQGGYEQYF.

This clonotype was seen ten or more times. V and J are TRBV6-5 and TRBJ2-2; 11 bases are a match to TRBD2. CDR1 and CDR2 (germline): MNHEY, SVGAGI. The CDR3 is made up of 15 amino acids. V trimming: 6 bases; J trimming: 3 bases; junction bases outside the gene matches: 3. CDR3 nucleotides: TGTGCCAGCAGACCGGGACTAGCGGACACCGGGGAGCTGTTTTTT. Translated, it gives CASRPGLADTGELFF.

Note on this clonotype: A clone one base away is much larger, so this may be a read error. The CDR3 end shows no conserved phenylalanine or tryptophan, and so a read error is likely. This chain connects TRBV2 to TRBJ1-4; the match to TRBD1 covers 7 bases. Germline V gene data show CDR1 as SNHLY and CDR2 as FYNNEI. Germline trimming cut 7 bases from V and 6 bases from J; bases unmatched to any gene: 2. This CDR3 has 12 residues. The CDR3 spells CASNRGDEKLFS. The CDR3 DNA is TGTGCCAGCAACAGGGGAGATGAAAAACTGTTTTCT.

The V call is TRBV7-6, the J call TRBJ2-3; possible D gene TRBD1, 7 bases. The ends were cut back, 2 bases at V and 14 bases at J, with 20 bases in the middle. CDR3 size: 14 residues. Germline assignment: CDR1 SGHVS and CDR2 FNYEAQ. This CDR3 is CASSLRGWTGARYF. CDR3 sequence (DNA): TGTGCCAGCAGCTTACGGGGGTGGACAGGTGCGCGGTATTTT.

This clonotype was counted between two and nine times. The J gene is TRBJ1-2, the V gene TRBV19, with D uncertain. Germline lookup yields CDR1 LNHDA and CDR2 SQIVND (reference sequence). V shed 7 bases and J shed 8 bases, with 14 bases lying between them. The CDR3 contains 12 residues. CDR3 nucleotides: TGTGCCAGTAACCGTCCGCAGGACGGCTACACCTTC. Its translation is CASNRPQDGYTF. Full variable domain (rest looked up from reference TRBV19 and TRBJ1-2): DGGITQSPKYLFRKEGQNVTLSCEQNLNHDAMYWYRQDPGQGLRLIYYSQIVNDFQKGDIAEGYSVSREKKESFPLTVTSAQKNPTAFYLCASNRPQDGYTFGSGTRLTVV.

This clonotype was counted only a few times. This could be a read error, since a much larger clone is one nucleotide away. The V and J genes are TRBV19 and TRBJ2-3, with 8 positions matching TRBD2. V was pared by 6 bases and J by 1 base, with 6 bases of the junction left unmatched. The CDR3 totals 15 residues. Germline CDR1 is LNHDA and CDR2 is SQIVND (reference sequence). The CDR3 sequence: CASSPPAGGTDTQYF. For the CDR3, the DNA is TGTGCCAGTAGCCCACCAGCGGGGGGCACAGATACGCAGTATTTT.

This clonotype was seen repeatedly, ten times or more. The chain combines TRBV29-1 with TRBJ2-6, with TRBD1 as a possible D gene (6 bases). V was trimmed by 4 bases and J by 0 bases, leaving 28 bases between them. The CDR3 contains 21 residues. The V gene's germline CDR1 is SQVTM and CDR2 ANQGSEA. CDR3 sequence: CSVGSGEFLWDTYSGANVLTF. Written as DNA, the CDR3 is TGCAGCGTTGGAAGTGGGGAGTTTTTGTGGGACACCTACTCTGGGGCCAACGTCCTGACTTTC.

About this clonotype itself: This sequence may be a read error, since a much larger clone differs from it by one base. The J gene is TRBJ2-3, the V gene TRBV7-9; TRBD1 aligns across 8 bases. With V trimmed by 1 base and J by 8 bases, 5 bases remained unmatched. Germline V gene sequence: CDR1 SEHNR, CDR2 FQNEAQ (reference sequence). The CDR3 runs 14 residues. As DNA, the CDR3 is TGTGCCAGCAGCTTAGAACAGGGGGAGGCTACGCAGTATTTT. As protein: CASSLEQGEATQYF.

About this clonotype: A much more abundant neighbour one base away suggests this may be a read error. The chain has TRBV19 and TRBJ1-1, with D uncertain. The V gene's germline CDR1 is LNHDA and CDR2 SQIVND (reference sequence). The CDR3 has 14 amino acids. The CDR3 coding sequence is TGTGGCAGTAGTGCTGGGAGATCGAACACTGAAGCTTTCTTT. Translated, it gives CGSSAGRSNTEAFF.